The subject of this entry is one TCR beta chain. The antigen is undetermined. This entry comes from a study of Ad26.COV2.S vaccination and SARS-CoV-2 variants. Overall study results and limits: Participants in the vaccine arm had higher spike-specific TCR breadth; placebo recipients had lower.

Treatment: approximately 18 received Ad26.COV2.S at low or high dose, single or two shots; roughly five received placebo; per-sample allocation not given. Collection of the samples took place on day 63 after the first injection of vaccine or placebo. Produced via immunoSEQ multiplex PCR; TCRdb's table is partial and in-frame only. The sample shows about 350,000 clones, around 89% of them seen only once. The CDR3 sequence is 14 residues long. Per the germline V gene, CDR1 is SGHVS and CDR2 is FQNEAQ. Trimming removed 4 bases at V and 2 bases at J, with 9 bases between. The chain couples TRBV7-8 to TRBJ1-3, with a tentative D call TRBD1 (5 bases). The starting material was peripheral blood, obtained in a trial of Ad26.COV2.S vaccine versus placebo. This clonotype was obtained from a person aged 18 to 59 who received the Ad26.COV2.S COVID-19 vaccine or a placebo. This chain's CDR3 is CASSYRGPGNTIYF. The CDR3, as DNA: TGTGCCAGCAGCTACCGGGGACCTGGAAACACCATATATTTT.